This T cell receptor beta chain was recovered during a study of CD8+ T cells in alopecia areata. About the study: Patients in the treated group were given tofacitinib by mouth, 5 to 10 mg twice a day.

Following extraction, RNA underwent reverse transcription to cDNA, which served as the sequencing template. The protocol was immunoSEQ multiplex PCR, while the TCRdb copy is restricted to in-frame clones and leaves out a portion. The data contain approximately 200,000 clones, 50% to 60% of them singletons. This clone has only a few counts. Sample treatment: oral pan-JAK inhibitor, 5-10 mg twice daily. The study team obtained lesional scalp punch biopsies and peripheral blood from alopecia areata patients. The CDR3 contains 16 residues. The V end lost 3 bases, the J end lost 4 bases, and 15 bases lay between the germline ends. From germline, CDR1 is LNHDA and CDR2 SQIVND (reference sequence).

The TCR comes from a human donor with alopecia areata. The specimen was CD4+ T cells sorted from blood, collected at week 4, from a patient treated with tofacitinib. This chain connects TRBV19 to TRBJ1-4; D may be TRBD1 (5 bases). CDR3 coding DNA: TGTGCCAGTAGTATGGGTTCGGGACGCCTTAATGAAAAACTGTTTTTT. This gives the protein CASSMGSGRLNEKLFF.